A single sample gave rise to the 16 T cell receptor beta chains below, sequenced in a study of T cell responses to AZD1222 COVID-19 vaccine (dated by TCRdb to about 2021). Library creation used the immunoSEQ multiplex PCR assay. The immuneACCESS repertoire file appears here via TCRdb, limited to in-frame rearrangements. These files lack a portion of the clones; in checked studies, under half of the deficit traces to unresolved V genes, and the cause of the others is not known. In all, the sample holds approximately 180,000 clones, and roughly nine tenths of those were seen once. The ten largest clones add up to 1.5% to 2% of the sample. The label giving this sample's time point can be read as: baseline before first vaccination. This material consisted of peripheral blood, taken on day 0 of AZD1222 vaccination. The receptor set was obtained from an adult in good health.

The CDR3 protein is CASSSKTSGGREQFF. CDR3 DNA sequence: TGTGCCAGTAGTAGTAAGACTAGCGGGGGTCGTGAGCAGTTCTTC. The chain recombines TRBV19 with TRBJ2-1, with 12 nucleotides matching TRBD2. Trimming cost V 4 bases and J 9 bases; bases outside gene matches: 7. This CDR3 has 15 amino acids. Germline values: CDR1 LNHDA, CDR2 SQIVND (reference sequence).

The V call is TRBV2, the J call TRBJ2-1; 7 nucleotides match TRBD2. Germline loops: CDR1 SNHLY, CDR2 FYNNEI. This CDR3 is 15 amino acids long. The ends lost 3 bases at V and 4 bases at J; junction bases unmatched: 6. CDR3 amino acids: CASSELASGYNEQFF. CDR3 DNA: TGTGCCAGCAGTGAGTTGGCTAGCGGTTACAATGAGCAGTTCTTC. Filled out from reference TRBV2 and TRBJ2-1, the complete variable domain reads EPEVTQTPSHQVTQMGQEVILRCVPISNHLYFYWYRQILGQKVEFLVSFYNNEISEKSEIFDDQFSVERPDGSNFTLKIRSTKLEDSAMYFCASSELASGYNEQFFGPGTRLTVL.

V is TRBV19 and J is TRBJ2-3; D gene ambiguous. Germline V gene sequence: CDR1 LNHDA, CDR2 SQIVND (reference sequence). The ends were cut back, 5 bases at V and 4 bases at J, with 16 bases in the middle. The CDR3 is 15 residues long. The CDR3 spells CASSSEVGWSDTQYF. CDR3 nucleotide sequence: TGTGCCAGTAGTTCCGAGGTGGGGTGGTCAGATACGCAGTATTTT.

The genes are TRBV5-1 and TRBJ1-3, with 8 nucleotides matching TRBD1. The CDR3 covers 14 residues. After removal of 2 bases from V and 2 bases from J, the junction contained 0 bases not matched to a gene. In germline, CDR1 is SGHRS, CDR2 YFSETQ. CDR3 DNA sequence: TGCGCCAGCAGCTTCAGGGGGCCTGGAAACACCATATATTTT. This translates into CASSFRGPGNTIYF.

J is TRBJ1-5 and V is TRBV19; D is unresolved. Trimming took off 6 bases at V and 6 bases at J, with 21 bases between the two ends. The germline gives CDR1 LNHDA, CDR2 SQIVND (reference sequence). CDR3 length: 16 residues. The CDR3 DNA reads TGTGCCAGTAGAGCGGTGGAGGGCTTTAGTAGTCAGCCCCAGCATTTT. As protein: CASRAVEGFSSQPQHF. The full variable domain, in which reference TRBV19 and TRBJ1-5 provide the parts outside the CDR3, is DGGITQSPKYLFRKEGQNVTLSCEQNLNHDAMYWYRQDPGQGLRLIYYSQIVNDFQKGDIAEGYSVSREKKESFPLTVTSAQKNPTAFYLCASRAVEGFSSQPQHFGDGTRLSIL.

V usage is TRBV30 and J usage is TRBJ1-3; D uncertain. The V gene's germline CDR1 is GTSNPN and CDR2 SVGIG (reference sequence). CDR3 size: 17 residues. Trimming pared 0 bases from V and 0 bases from J, leaving 15 bases between. CDR3 in DNA: TGTGCCTGGAGTGTCTACAGCCCTTTAGCCTCTGGAAACACCATATATTTT. It specifies CAWSVYSPLASGNTIYF.

The chain carries TRBV6-5 and TRBJ2-7, with a tentative D call TRBD2 (6 bases). Per the germline V gene, CDR1 is MNHEY and CDR2 is SVGAGI. Trimming stripped 7 bases from V and 5 bases from J, with 18 bases between. The CDR3 is 14 residues long. The CDR3 sequence is CASKATSTTDEQYF. The CDR3 DNA reads as TGTGCCAGCAAAGCGACTAGTACTACGGACGAGCAGTACTTC.

This clone has a single count. This chain joins TRBV28 and TRBJ1-6; D gene uncertain. Per the germline V gene, CDR1 is MDHEN and CDR2 is SYDVKM. V was shortened by 4 bases and J by 8 bases, with 15 bases between the two germline ends. The CDR3 totals 15 residues. CDR3 nucleotides: TGTGCCAGCAGTTCCTCGACACCGAGGGATTCACCCCTCCACTTT. As protein: CASSSSTPRDSPLHF.

Only one count was recorded for this clone. The V call is TRBV25-1, the J call TRBJ2-7; 9 bases agree with TRBD1. Germline loops: CDR1 MGHDK, CDR2 SYGVNS. The CDR3 has 15 residues. After removal of 5 bases from V and 4 bases from J, the junction contained 9 bases not matched to a gene. The chain's CDR3 is CASSISGTGSYEQYF. The CDR3 region has the DNA TGTGCCAGCAGTATCTCCGGGACAGGGAGTTACGAGCAGTACTTC.

The chain couples TRBV5-6 to TRBJ1-2, with 7 bases that match TRBD1. Germline CDR1 reads SGHDT; CDR2 reads YYEEEE. With 3 bases clipped from V and 2 bases from J, the junction kept 7 bases outside the gene matches. The CDR3 consists of 15 residues. The CDR3 region is CASSSDRVTNYGYTF. CDR3 nucleotides: TGTGCCAGCAGCTCAGACAGGGTAACGAACTATGGCTACACCTTC. The full variable domain, completed using reference TRBV5-6 and TRBJ1-2, is DAGVTQSPTHLIKTRGQQVTLRCSPKSGHDTVSWYQQALGQGPQFIFQYYEEEERQRGNFPDRFSGHQFPNYSSELNVNALLLGDSALYLCASSSDRVTNYGYTFGSGTRLTVV.

The chain recombines TRBV7-8 with TRBJ1-1; D is unresolved. V was clipped by 2 bases and J by 6 bases, with 10 bases between them. This CDR3 spans 13 amino acids. The germline gives CDR1 SGHVS, CDR2 FQNEAQ. DNA of the CDR3: TGTGCCAGCAGCTTACGACGAGGGCCTGAAGCTTTCTTT. The encoded protein is CASSLRRGPEAFF.

The chain couples TRBV30 to TRBJ2-7; 7 bases map to TRBD2. The germline gives CDR1 GTSNPN, CDR2 SVGIG (reference sequence). This CDR3 region has 15 residues. After removal of 3 bases from V and 0 bases from J, the junction contained 8 bases not matched to a gene. CDR3 coding DNA: TGTGCCTGGAGGAAGGTTAGCGGGTTCTCCTACGAGCAGTACTTC. Translated, it gives CAWRKVSGFSYEQYF.

This clone was counted only a few times. This chain connects TRBV7-2 to TRBJ1-5, with 10 bases lining up with TRBD1. Trimming took 4 bases from V and 6 from J; bases not matched to a gene: 9. In germline, CDR1 is SGHTA, CDR2 FQGNSA. This CDR3 spans 16 amino acids. This CDR3 reads CASSYGTGAGGQPQHF. CDR3 DNA sequence: TGTGCCAGCAGCTATGGGACAGGGGCCGGGGGTCAGCCCCAGCATTTT.

The rearrangement joins TRBV5-6 to TRBJ1-1, with D hard to call. V was clipped by 1 base and J by 4 bases, with 11 bases between them. This CDR3 is 14 amino acids long. Germline V gene lookup returns CDR1 SGHDT and CDR2 YYEEEE. The CDR3 DNA follows: TGTGCCAGCAGCTTGAACGTGTTGGGCACTGAAGCTTTCTTT. Amino acids: CASSLNVLGTEAFF.

The chain has TRBV19 and TRBJ1-1; the match to TRBD1 covers 7 bases. V trimming: 5 bases; J trimming: 1 base; junction bases outside the gene matches: 7. The CDR3 covers 15 residues. Germline values: CDR1 LNHDA, CDR2 SQIVND (reference sequence). CDR3 DNA: TGTGCCAGTAGTGTCGGAGGGGGCAGGAACACTGAAGCTTTCTTT. It is translated as CASSVGGGRNTEAFF. Full variable domain (outside the CDR3, taken from reference TRBV19 and TRBJ1-1): DGGITQSPKYLFRKEGQNVTLSCEQNLNHDAMYWYRQDPGQGLRLIYYSQIVNDFQKGDIAEGYSVSREKKESFPLTVTSAQKNPTAFYLCASSVGGGRNTEAFFGQGTRLTVV.

V gene TRBV5-5 combines with J gene TRBJ2-1, with D unresolved. The CDR3 is made up of 11 amino acids. Deletions cut 0 bases from V and 15 bases from J, with 10 bases between. In germline, CDR1 is SGHKS, CDR2 YYEKEE (reference sequence). The DNA for the CDR3 is TGTGCCAGCAGCTTGGAAAGGGTTCCGTTCTTC. The encoded protein is CASSLERVPFF.